One sample yielded the 24 T cell receptor beta chains listed below, sequenced in a study of CD8 T cells in Susac syndrome. Reverse transcription of roughly 0.5 to 1 ug RNA used random hexamers. TCRdb re-derived calls from the immunoSEQ multiplex PCR reads in MiXCR, one entry per CDR3 protein. The sample lists fewer than 300,000 distinct CDR3 sequences; roughly 81% were seen once. Sequencing input: CD8+ T cells from PBMCs. Source of these receptors: a human donor with multiple sclerosis.

This chain connects TRBV27 to TRBJ2-3, with D possibly being TRBD1 or TRBD2 (6 bases each). The CDR3 has 15 residues. The V and J ends lost 8 bases and 5 bases respectively, with 20 bases between them. CDR1 MNHEY and CDR2 SMNVEV come from the germline V gene (reference sequence). This chain's CDR3 is CASWATGALGDTQYF. For the CDR3, the DNA is TGTGCCAGCTGGGCCACGGGGGCACTTGGAGATACGCAGTATTTT.

J is TRBJ1-1 and V is TRBV7-9; D unresolved. V lost 4 bases, J lost 5 bases, and 23 bases lay in between. The CDR3 consists of 17 residues. Germline CDR1 and CDR2: SEHNR and FQNEAQ (reference sequence). CDR3 in DNA: TGTGCCAGCAGCTCCACCATCGGACGGAGCGGGAAAACTGAAGCTTTCTTT. It encodes CASSSTIGRSGKTEAFF.

J is TRBJ1-5 and V is TRBV4-1; no firm D call. Deletions cut 3 bases from V and 2 bases from J, with 8 bases between. The germline V gene encodes CDR1 MGHRA and CDR2 YSYEKL. The CDR3 totals 14 residues. CDR3 loop: CASSQGLGNQPQHF. CDR3 sequence (DNA): TGCGCCAGCAGCCAGGGGTTGGGCAATCAGCCCCAGCATTTT.

The chain carries TRBV7-6 and TRBJ2-7, with a weak D call TRBD2 (6 bases). The CDR3 is 15 residues long. V was trimmed by 1 base and J by 3 bases, leaving 13 bases between them. CDR1 and CDR2 from the germline V gene are SGHVS and FNYEAQ. CDR3 sequence (DNA): TGTGCCAGCAGCTTAGGTGGGCAGGGACTCTACGAGCAGTACTTC. Translated: CASSLGGQGLYEQYF.

This sequence joins TRBV5-1 and TRBJ2-7; 8 nucleotides match TRBD1. The CDR3 sequence is 15 residues long. The germline V gene encodes CDR1 SGHRS and CDR2 YFSETQ. Germline trimming cut 2 bases from V and 3 bases from J; bases unmatched to any gene: 7. CDR3 nucleotide sequence: TGCGCCAGCAGCTTTGGTCGCGGGACAGGCTACGAGCAGTACTTC. Translated, it gives CASSFGRGTGYEQYF. The whole variable domain, filled in from reference TRBV5-1 and TRBJ2-7, reads KAGVTQTPRYLIKTRGQQVTLSCSPISGHRSVSWYQQTPGQGLQFLFEYFSETQRNKGNFPGRFSGRQFSNSRSEMNVSTLELGDSALYLCASSFGRGTGYEQYFGPGTRLTVT.

The chain has TRBV27 and TRBJ1-5; D is unclear. CDR1 and CDR2 from the germline V gene are MNHEY and SMNVEV (reference sequence). V lost 1 base and J 6 bases, leaving 10 bases between the germline ends. The CDR3 contains 14 residues. CDR3 DNA sequence: TGTGCCAGCAGTTTATGGGCCGGCCCTCAGCCCCAGCATTTT. Its translation is CASSLWAGPQPQHF.

V and J are TRBV29-1 and TRBJ2-6; 8 bases align to TRBD1. The V and J ends lost 4 bases and 0 bases, in that order; junction bases with no gene match: 2. The V gene's germline CDR1 is SQVTM and CDR2 ANQGSEA. There are 15 residues in the CDR3. CDR3 DNA sequence: TGCAGCGTTGGACAGGGGAGCTCTGGGGCCAACGTCCTGACTTTC. Protein product: CSVGQGSSGANVLTF.

This chain connects TRBV15 to TRBJ1-1; no clear D gene. The CDR3 totals 14 residues. Germline V gene lookup returns CDR1 LNHNV and CDR2 YYDKDF (reference sequence). V lost 5 bases to trimming and J lost 1 base, with 11 bases between them. CDR3 nucleotides: TGTGCCACCAGCGGTTTCACAGAGAACACTGAAGCTTTCTTT. Amino acids: CATSGFTENTEAFF. The full variable domain, its missing parts supplied by reference TRBV15 and TRBJ1-1, is DAMVIQNPRYQVTQFGKPVTLSCSQTLNHNVMYWYQQKSSQAPKLLFHYYDKDFNNEADTPDNFQSRRPNTSFCFLDIRSPGLGDTAMYLCATSGFTENTEAFFGQGTRLTVV.

The rearrangement links TRBV7-9 to TRBJ1-4; D gene unclear. The ends were cut back, 7 bases at V and 6 bases at J, with 9 bases in the middle. This CDR3 has 12 amino acids. CDR1 SEHNR and CDR2 FQNEAQ come from the germline V gene (reference sequence). CDR3 protein: CASNDEDEKLFF. The CDR3 region has the DNA TGTGCCAGCAACGACGAGGATGAAAAACTGTTTTTT.

The chain is built from TRBV29-1 and TRBJ2-7; 7 nucleotides line up with TRBD1. Germline V lookup: CDR1 SQVTM, CDR2 ANQGSEA. Trimming removed 0 bases from V and 1 base from J; junction bases left unmatched: 6. The CDR3 is 15 residues long. CDR3 in amino acids: CSVEDVGGLSYEQYF. The DNA of the CDR3 is TGCAGCGTTGAAGATGTAGGGGGCCTTTCCTACGAGCAGTACTTC.

This clonotype was picked up one time. The genes are TRBV27 and TRBJ2-1; 8 bases align to TRBD2. Losses at the gene ends were 7 bases for V and 6 bases for J; bases not matched to a gene: 8. There are 14 residues in the CDR3. The V gene's germline CDR1 is MNHEY and CDR2 SMNVEV (reference sequence). CDR3 nucleotides: TGTGCCAGCACCCTAGCGGGTAGTATCAATGAGCAGTTCTTC. Translated: CASTLAGSINEQFF.

This rearrangement joins TRBV14 to TRBJ2-1; 7 bases match TRBD2. The CDR3 is made up of 15 amino acids. V shed 3 bases and J 4 bases; nucleotides not matched to a gene: 6. Germline CDR1 SGHDN, CDR2 FVKESK. The CDR3 bases are TGTGCCAGCAGCCAGGGGAGGGCTCCATACAATGAGCAGTTCTTC. This codes for CASSQGRAPYNEQFF.

CDR3 nucleotides: TGTGCCATCAGTGAGGGCAGGGAGGGGAAGGAGACCCAGTACTTC. As protein: CAISEGREGKETQYF. V gene TRBV10-3 combines with J gene TRBJ2-5; 7 bases line up with TRBD2. The germline V gene encodes CDR1 ENHRY and CDR2 SYGVKD. The CDR3 consists of 15 residues. The ends lost 2 bases at V and 5 bases at J; junction bases unmatched: 8.

V usage is TRBV6-2 or TRBV6-3 and J usage is TRBJ2-2; D tentatively reads TRBD1 or TRBD2 (6 bases each). Trimming took off 2 bases at V and 6 bases at J, with 7 bases between the two ends. This CDR3 is 13 amino acids long. Germline assignment: CDR1 MNHEY and CDR2 SVGEGT. Written as DNA, the CDR3 is TGTGCCAGCAGTTACGGGGGGCCCGGGGAGCTGTTTTTT. It is translated as CASSYGGPGELFF.

J is TRBJ2-5 and V is TRBV9, with 7 positions matching TRBD1. Germline V lookup: CDR1 SGDLS, CDR2 YYNGEE. V was pared by 0 bases and J by 1 base, with 3 bases of the junction left unmatched. This CDR3 comprises 15 residues. For the CDR3, the DNA is TGTGCCAGCAGCGTAGCCGGGACAGTCCAAGAGACCCAGTACTTC. It codes for CASSVAGTVQETQYF.

This clonotype came up a few times. The rearrangement joins TRBV27 to TRBJ1-1; 7 bases agree with TRBD1. V was pared by 4 bases and J by 1 base, with 0 bases of the junction left unmatched. This CDR3 is built from 13 residues. CDR1 and CDR2 from the germline V gene are MNHEY and SMNVEV (reference sequence). The CDR3 DNA is TGTGCCAGCAGTTGGACAGGGAACACTGAAGCTTTCTTT. Translated: CASSWTGNTEAFF.

The rearrangement links TRBV19 to TRBJ2-3; 7 bases fit TRBD1. In germline, CDR1 is LNHDA, CDR2 SQIVND (reference sequence). V lost 3 bases, J lost 0 bases, and 9 bases stayed unmatched. The CDR3 is 17 residues long. CDR3 residues: CASSIPMGTESTDTQYF. The CDR3 bases are TGTGCCAGTAGTATCCCAATGGGGACAGAGAGCACAGATACGCAGTATTTT.

This clonotype was picked up one time. This rearrangement joins TRBV10-1 to TRBJ2-3, with D perhaps TRBD2 (5 bases). The CDR3 is 14 amino acids. Germline values: CDR1 WNHNN, CDR2 SYGVQD (reference sequence). Between the trimmed V and J ends, which lost 0 bases and 4 bases, there was a span of 8 bases. The CDR3 region has the DNA TGCGCCAGCAGTGAGTCGACTACCGCAGATACGCAGTATTTT. Residues: CASSESTTADTQYF.

The genes are TRBV27 and TRBJ2-7, with TRBD2 as a possible D gene (5 bases). Germline CDR1 MNHEY, CDR2 SMNVEV (reference sequence). CDR3 length: 14 residues. V was pared by 3 bases and J by 12 bases, with 21 bases between. The CDR3 coding sequence is TGTGCCAGCAGTTTGGGCCCCCAAAGGCGGGTGAGGTACTTC. Amino acid sequence: CASSLGPQRRVRYF.

The chain recombines TRBV10-3 with TRBJ2-1; the D is unclear. This CDR3 region has 12 residues. V was cut by 3 bases and J by 9 bases, with 9 bases left in between. The germline gives CDR1 ENHRY, CDR2 SYGVKD. DNA for the CDR3: TGTGCCATCAGTGACCTCACGGGTGAGCAGTTCTTC. Protein sequence: CAISDLTGEQFF.

This clonotype was recorded once. The rearrangement links TRBV27 to TRBJ2-1, with 7 bases matching TRBD2. Per the germline V gene, CDR1 is MNHEY and CDR2 is SMNVEV (reference sequence). The junction had 5 bases not matched to a gene; V was cut back by 2 bases and J by 1 base. CDR3 length: 16 residues. Written as DNA, the CDR3 is TGTGCCAGCAGTTTAGGAGCGGGAAGGTCCTACAATGAGCAGTTCTTC. This sequence encodes CASSLGAGRSYNEQFF.

The chain recombines TRBV13 with TRBJ2-3; 7 nucleotides line up with TRBD2. The CDR3 has 14 amino acids. In germline, CDR1 is PRHDT, CDR2 FYEKMQ (reference sequence). V was pared by 2 bases and J by 3 bases, with 2 bases of the junction left unmatched. CDR3 coding DNA: TGTGCCAGCAGCTTAACAGCGGGAACAGATACGCAGTATTTT. Translating it yields CASSLTAGTDTQYF. Together with reference TRBV13 and TRBJ2-3, the CDR3 gives the full variable domain: AAGVIQSPRHLIKEKRETATLKCYPIPRHDTVYWYQQGPGQDPQFLISFYEKMQSDKGSIPDRFSAQQFSDYHSELNMSSLELGDSALYFCASSLTAGTDTQYFGPGTRLTVL.

V usage is TRBV2 and J usage is TRBJ2-2, with 7 bases aligning to TRBD2. The germline CDR1 and CDR2 sequences are SNHLY and FYNNEI. The CDR3 length is 15 residues. Losses at the gene ends were 10 bases for V and 5 bases for J; bases not matched to a gene: 13. The chain's CDR3 is CATYQGGPRTGELFF. CDR3 nucleotide sequence: TGTGCCACCTACCAGGGAGGGCCCAGAACCGGGGAGCTGTTTTTT.

The CDR3 DNA reads as TGCGCCAGCAGCCAAGATCCTCCGGGCGGGAGGAGGGATGAGCAGTTCTTC. It yields the protein CASSQDPPGGRRDEQFF. The V call is TRBV4-1, the J call TRBJ2-1; 8 bases are a match to TRBD2. Germline assignment: CDR1 MGHRA and CDR2 YSYEKL. V shed 0 bases, J shed 8 bases, and the junction held 12 bases outside the gene matches. The CDR3 has 17 amino acids.